This TCR beta chain was sequenced during a study of cytomegalovirus exposure and HLA in healthy donors. Study summary: Genetic ancestry analysis placed 81% of the 350 to 500 donors that were genotyped in the Caucasian-associated cluster.

Points from the study as a whole: Immune exposure information comprised only CMV serostatus.

With respect to this clone: The antigen is not known.

Trimming cost V 4 bases and J 4 bases, with 17 bases left between them. The length of the CDR3 is 16 residues. Germline assignment: CDR1 MNHEY and CDR2 SMNVEV (reference sequence). 60 Vbeta and 13 Jbeta primers were used in PCR. Only in-frame clones appear in the TCRdb table, and some are missing; sequencing was by immunoSEQ multiplex PCR. Altogether around 150,000 clones are present, approximately 80% being singletons, with the ten largest covering more than 1.1%. This receptor was taken from a woman in her thirties or forties in good health and CMV-seronegative. The source material was PBMCs. This chain connects TRBV27 to TRBJ1-5; TRBD1 might be the D (6 bases). This chain's CDR3 is CASSYRGAGGNQPQHF. The CDR3 DNA reads TGTGCCAGCAGTTATCGGGGGGCCGGAGGTAATCAGCCCCAGCATTTT.